The 22 T cell receptor beta chains listed next were all sequenced from one sample in a study of blood T cell repertoires in COVID-19. Method: immunoSEQ multiplex PCR; TCRdb's copy keeps in-frame clones and lacks some. The top ten hold 13% to 15% of the sample, which has approximately 45,000 clones, 88% seen once. Sequencing input: peripheral blood. The receptors come from a human donor in a cohort sampled during active COVID-19.

The V call is TRBV7-9, the J call TRBJ1-1, with a weak D call TRBD1 (5 bases). The CDR3 has 14 amino acids. Looked up from germline, CDR1 is SEHNR and CDR2 is FQNEAQ (reference sequence). V was clipped by 2 bases and J by 5 bases, with 12 bases between them. The CDR3 protein is CASSLIGRATEAFF. CDR3 coding DNA: TGTGCCAGCAGCTTAATTGGCAGGGCGACTGAAGCTTTCTTT.

DNA of the CDR3: TGTGCCAGCAGCCCAGGATCTATGAACACTGAAGCTTTCTTT. This sequence encodes CASSPGSMNTEAFF. The chain is built from TRBV14 and TRBJ1-1; D is unresolved. Germline values: CDR1 SGHDN, CDR2 FVKESK. The CDR3 is 14 amino acids. V lost 4 bases to trimming and J lost 0 bases, with 9 bases between them.

This clone came up once. The V call is TRBV25-1, the J call TRBJ2-7; possibly TRBD1 for D (5 bases). This CDR3 has 12 amino acids. The V gene's germline CDR1 is MGHDK and CDR2 SYGVNS. Trimming removed 0 bases from V and 7 bases from J, with 7 bases in between. CDR3: CASSEYKGEQYF. As DNA, the CDR3 is TGTGCCAGCAGTGAATATAAGGGGGAGCAGTACTTC.

This rearrangement joins TRBV19 to TRBJ1-5; the D gene is possibly TRBD1 (5 bases). This CDR3 is built from 12 residues. V lost 5 bases, J lost 5 bases, and 7 bases lay in between. Per germline, CDR1 LNHDA and CDR2 SQIVND (reference sequence). CDR3 amino acids: CASSLRDQPQHF. The DNA of the CDR3 is TGTGCCAGTAGTCTCAGGGATCAGCCCCAGCATTTT.

The chain has TRBV3-1 (or the pseudogene TRBV3-2) and TRBJ2-7; TRBD2 agrees at 7 bases. The V gene end was trimmed by 4 bases and the J gene end by 3 bases; junction bases not matched to a gene: 9. This CDR3 region has 15 residues. Germline V gene data show CDR1 as LGHDT and CDR2 as YNNKEL (reference sequence). CDR3 nucleotides: TGTGCCAGCAGCCCGGGAGGCAGAGTCGACTACGAGCAGTACTTC. Encoded protein: CASSPGGRVDYEQYF.

The chain couples TRBV6-5 to TRBJ1-4, with a possible D match to TRBD1 (6 bases). This CDR3 is built from 15 residues. Germline V gene data show CDR1 as MNHEY and CDR2 as SVGAGI. The V gene lost 6 bases and the J gene lost 7 bases, with 18 bases spanning the gap. The CDR3 DNA reads TGTGCCAGCAGCTCATCCCAGGGGACCGGTGAAAAACTGTTTTTT. Protein product: CASSSSQGTGEKLFF.

The chain uses TRBV12-3 or TRBV12-4 and TRBJ1-2; D remains ambiguous. V was pared by 3 bases and J by 6 bases, with 5 bases between. This CDR3 contains 11 residues. Written as DNA, the CDR3 is TGTGCCAGCAGTTTTGGCCATGGCTACACCTTC. It specifies CASSFGHGYTF.

The rearrangement joins TRBV10-3 to TRBJ1-1, with TRBD1 as a possible D gene (5 bases). The CDR3 length is 13 residues. Per the germline V gene, CDR1 is ENHRY and CDR2 is SYGVKD. Between the trimmed V and J ends, which lost 7 bases and 1 base, there was a span of 10 bases. CDR3 region: CAITSGQNTEAFF. In nucleotides, the CDR3 is TGTGCCATCACCTCCGGACAGAACACTGAAGCTTTCTTT.

This clone is a singleton in its sample. The rearrangement links TRBV30 to TRBJ2-7; D perhaps matches TRBD2 (7 bases). This CDR3 is built from 14 residues. V gave up 5 bases and J gave up 2 bases, with 16 bases separating them. Germline assignment: CDR1 GTSNPN and CDR2 SVGIG (reference sequence). The CDR3 nucleotides are TGTGCCTGGTCCGCGGGGGCAGGAGCCTACGAGCAGTACTTC. Protein product: CAWSAGAGAYEQYF.

The genes are TRBV19 and TRBJ1-1; perhaps TRBD1 as D (5 bases). Trimming pared 8 bases from V and 0 bases from J, leaving 10 bases between. Per germline, CDR1 LNHDA and CDR2 SQIVND (reference sequence). CDR3 length: 13 amino acids. CDR3 sequence: CASLGRMNTEAFF. CDR3 DNA: TGTGCCAGTCTGGGGCGGATGAACACTGAAGCTTTCTTT.

DNA for the CDR3: TGTGCCAGCAGAAAGGGGGTACCCAATGAGCAGTTCTTC. Translation: CASRKGVPNEQFF. The V and J genes are TRBV2 and TRBJ2-1; tentative D call: TRBD1 (6 bases). This CDR3 has 13 amino acids. Trimming took off 6 bases at V and 6 bases at J, with 12 bases between the two ends. Germline V gene data show CDR1 as SNHLY and CDR2 as FYNNEI.

This chain links TRBV5-8 with TRBJ2-2; no definite D call. Germline CDR1 and CDR2: SGHTS and YDEGEE. The ends were cut back, 4 bases at V and 3 bases at J, with 10 bases in the middle. The CDR3 spans 14 residues. The CDR3 nucleotides read TGTGCCAGCAGCCTGCCGGTCGACACCGGGGAGCTGTTTTTT. Its protein is CASSLPVDTGELFF.

V gene TRBV5-6 combines with J gene TRBJ2-4; D ambiguous. V was pared by 0 bases and J by 9 bases, with 7 bases between. The CDR3 length is 12 residues. Germline lookup yields CDR1 SGHDT and CDR2 YYEEEE. The CDR3, as DNA: TGTGCCAGCAGCTTGGGAGTTCGCATTCAGTACTTC. It codes for CASSLGVRIQYF. Full variable domain (missing parts from reference TRBV5-6 and TRBJ2-4): DAGVTQSPTHLIKTRGQQVTLRCSPKSGHDTVSWYQQALGQGPQFIFQYYEEEERQRGNFPDRFSGHQFPNYSSELNVNALLLGDSALYLCASSLGVRIQYFGAGTRLSVL.

This sequence joins TRBV7-9 and TRBJ1-2; no reliable D call. The CDR3 spans 16 residues. V lost 2 bases and J 0 bases, leaving 13 bases between the germline ends. The germline gives CDR1 SEHNR, CDR2 FQNEAQ (reference sequence). Here the CDR3 DNA reads TGTGCCAGCAGCTTAACCCTACGGGAAGCTAACTATGGCTACACCTTC. Translated, it gives CASSLTLREANYGYTF.

J is TRBJ1-6 and V is TRBV18; 9 bases align to TRBD1. The CDR3 contains 16 residues. V trimming: 3 bases; J trimming: 8 bases; junction bases outside the gene matches: 8. Germline CDR1 reads KGHSH; CDR2 reads LQKENI. In DNA, the CDR3 is TGTGCCAGCTCACCGGGACAGGGCGGAGGGGATTCACCCCTCCACTTT. It specifies CASSPGQGGGDSPLHF.

The chain recombines TRBV19 with TRBJ2-7; TRBD1 might be the D (7 bases). CDR1 LNHDA and CDR2 SQIVND come from the germline V gene (reference sequence). The CDR3 loop spans 16 amino acids. Trimming pared 6 bases from V and 2 bases from J, leaving 20 bases between. In DNA form, the CDR3 reads TGTGCCAGTAGCAGAGGACCCACAGGGGAGGCCTACGAGCAGTACTTC. It yields the protein CASSRGPTGEAYEQYF.

The chain employs TRBV3-1 (or the pseudogene TRBV3-2) and TRBJ1-6, with unresolved D. CDR3 length equals 14 residues. The germline V gene has CDR1 LGHDT and CDR2 YNNKEL (reference sequence). The V gene lost 3 bases and the J gene lost 9 bases, with 12 bases spanning the gap. The CDR3 loop is CASSQVSGASPLHF. As DNA, the CDR3 is TGTGCCAGCAGCCAGGTGTCGGGAGCTTCACCCCTCCACTTT.

V gene TRBV5-4 combines with J gene TRBJ1-2, with D possibly being TRBD1 (6 bases). The germline CDR1 and CDR2 sequences are SGHNT and YYREEE (reference sequence). Trimming pared 0 bases from V and 5 bases from J, leaving 11 bases between. The CDR3 sequence is 14 residues long. In DNA, the CDR3 is TGTGCCAGCAGCTTGGACAGGGCCTCTTATGGCTACACCTTC. Translating it yields CASSLDRASYGYTF.

The chain links TRBV7-9 to TRBJ2-3; 7 bases align to TRBD1. The J segment lost 4 bases and the V segment lost 3 bases, leaving 7 bases of the junction unmatched. Germline V CDR1 and CDR2: SEHNR, FQNEAQ (reference sequence). The CDR3 spans 15 residues. The CDR3 here is CASSFREGGPDTQYF. As DNA, the CDR3 is TGTGCCAGCAGCTTCCGGGAAGGGGGCCCAGATACGCAGTATTTT.

The chain employs TRBV6-5 and TRBJ2-1; D is perhaps TRBD2 (6 bases). The V gene's germline CDR1 is MNHEY and CDR2 SVGAGI. Trimming removed 5 bases from V and 0 bases from J, with 11 bases in between. The CDR3 has 15 amino acids. CDR3 nucleotide sequence: TGTGCCAGCAGTAAACGGGGGAGCTCCTACAATGAGCAGTTCTTC. Its protein product is CASSKRGSSYNEQFF.

The V gene is TRBV5-1, the J gene TRBJ1-6; the match to TRBD1 covers 9 bases. Losses at the gene ends were 4 bases for V and 8 bases for J; bases not matched to a gene: 13. The CDR3 length is 17 residues. Germline-derived CDR1 and CDR2 are SGHRS and YFSETQ. The CDR3 here is CASSLLFRTGVDSPLHF. CDR3 sequence (DNA): TGCGCCAGCAGCCTATTGTTTCGGACAGGGGTTGATTCACCCCTCCACTTT.

The chain links TRBV30 to TRBJ2-1, with TRBD2 matching over 9 bases. This CDR3 comprises 14 residues. From germline, CDR1 is GTSNPN and CDR2 SVGIG (reference sequence). V gave up 1 base and J gave up 9 bases; unmatched junction bases: 7. The CDR3 reads CAWSGGLASGEQFF. CDR3 bases: TGTGCCTGGAGTGGGGGACTAGCATCGGGTGAGCAGTTCTTC.